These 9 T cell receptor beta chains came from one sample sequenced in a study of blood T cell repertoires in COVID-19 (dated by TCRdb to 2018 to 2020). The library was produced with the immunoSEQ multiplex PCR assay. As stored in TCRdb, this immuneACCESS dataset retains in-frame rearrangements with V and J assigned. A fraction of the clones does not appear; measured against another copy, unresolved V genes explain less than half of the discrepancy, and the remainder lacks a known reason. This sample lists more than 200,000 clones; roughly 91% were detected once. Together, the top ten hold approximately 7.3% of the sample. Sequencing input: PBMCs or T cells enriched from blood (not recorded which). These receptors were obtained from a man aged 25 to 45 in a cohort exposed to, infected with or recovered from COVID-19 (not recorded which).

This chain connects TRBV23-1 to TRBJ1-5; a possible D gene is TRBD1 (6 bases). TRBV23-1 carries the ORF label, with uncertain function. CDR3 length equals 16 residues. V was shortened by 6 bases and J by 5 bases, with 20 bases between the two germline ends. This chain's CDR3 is CASRQTGNLAHQPQHF. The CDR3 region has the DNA TGCGCCAGCAGACAAACAGGGAACCTAGCTCATCAGCCCCAGCATTTT.

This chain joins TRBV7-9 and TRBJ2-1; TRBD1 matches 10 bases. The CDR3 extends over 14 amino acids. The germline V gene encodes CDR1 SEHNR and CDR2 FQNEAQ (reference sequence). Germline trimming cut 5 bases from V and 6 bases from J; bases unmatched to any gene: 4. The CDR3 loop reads CASSPGQGFNEQFF. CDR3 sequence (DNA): TGTGCCAGCAGCCCGGGACAGGGGTTCAATGAGCAGTTCTTC.

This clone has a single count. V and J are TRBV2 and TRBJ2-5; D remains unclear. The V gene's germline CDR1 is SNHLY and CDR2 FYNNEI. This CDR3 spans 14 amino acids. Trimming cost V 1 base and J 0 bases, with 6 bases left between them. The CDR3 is CASSEGNNQETQYF. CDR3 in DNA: TGTGCCAGCAGTGAAGGAAACAACCAAGAGACCCAGTACTTC.

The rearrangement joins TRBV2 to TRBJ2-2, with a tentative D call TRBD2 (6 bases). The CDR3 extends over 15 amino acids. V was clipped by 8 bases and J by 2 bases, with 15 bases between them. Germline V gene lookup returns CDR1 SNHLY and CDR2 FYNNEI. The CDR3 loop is CASLFSGVNTGELFF. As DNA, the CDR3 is TGTGCCAGCCTGTTTAGCGGAGTTAACACCGGGGAGCTGTTTTTT.

DNA of the CDR3: TGTGCCAGCAGTTTCGGGAGGGTCACAGATACGCAGTATTTT. Protein: CASSFGRVTDTQYF. The chain couples TRBV2 to TRBJ2-3, with 8 positions matching TRBD2. The CDR3 has 14 residues. CDR1 is SNHLY and CDR2 is FYNNEI in the germline V gene. Trimming at V came to 5 bases and at J to 2 bases, leaving 3 bases not matched to a gene.

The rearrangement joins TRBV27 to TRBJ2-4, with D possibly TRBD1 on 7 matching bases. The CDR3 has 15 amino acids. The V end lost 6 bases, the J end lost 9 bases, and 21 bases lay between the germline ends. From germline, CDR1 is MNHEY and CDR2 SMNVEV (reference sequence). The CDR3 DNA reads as TGTGCCAGCAGCGTGCAGGGGGGCTATGACGGCATTCAGTACTTC. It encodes CASSVQGGYDGIQYF.

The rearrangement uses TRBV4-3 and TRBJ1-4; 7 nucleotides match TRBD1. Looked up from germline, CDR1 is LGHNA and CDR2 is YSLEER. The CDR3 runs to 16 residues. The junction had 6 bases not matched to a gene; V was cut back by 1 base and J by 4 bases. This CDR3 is CASSQVYRDSNEKLFF. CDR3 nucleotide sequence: TGCGCCAGCAGCCAAGTTTACCGGGACAGTAATGAAAAACTGTTTTTT.

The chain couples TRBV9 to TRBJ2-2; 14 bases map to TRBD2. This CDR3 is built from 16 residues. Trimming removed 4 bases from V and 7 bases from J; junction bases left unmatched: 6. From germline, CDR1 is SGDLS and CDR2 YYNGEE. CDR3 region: CASSTGLAGVGGELFF. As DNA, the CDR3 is TGTGCCAGCAGCACGGGACTAGCGGGAGTGGGCGGGGAGCTGTTTTTT.

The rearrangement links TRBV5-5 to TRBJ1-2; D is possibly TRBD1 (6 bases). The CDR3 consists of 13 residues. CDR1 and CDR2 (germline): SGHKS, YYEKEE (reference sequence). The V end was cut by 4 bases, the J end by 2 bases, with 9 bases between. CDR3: CASSLGQNYGYTF. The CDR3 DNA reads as TGTGCCAGCAGCCTCGGACAGAACTATGGCTACACCTTC.